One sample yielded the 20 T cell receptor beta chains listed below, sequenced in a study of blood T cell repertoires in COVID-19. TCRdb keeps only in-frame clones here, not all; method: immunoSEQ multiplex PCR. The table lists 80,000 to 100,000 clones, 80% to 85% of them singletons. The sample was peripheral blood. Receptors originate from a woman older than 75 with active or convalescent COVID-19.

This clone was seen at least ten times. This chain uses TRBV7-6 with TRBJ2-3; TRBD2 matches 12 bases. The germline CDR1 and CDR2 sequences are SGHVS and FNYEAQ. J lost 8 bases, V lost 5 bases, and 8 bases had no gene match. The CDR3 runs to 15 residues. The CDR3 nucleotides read TGTGCCAGCAGCCGGACTAGCGGGACGGGGGGTACGCAGTATTTT. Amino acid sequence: CASSRTSGTGGTQYF.

CDR3 DNA: TGTGCCATGCAGGGAACCTATGGCTACACCTTC. Its protein product is CAMQGTYGYTF. The chain links TRBV25-1 to TRBJ1-2; maybe TRBD1 (5 bases). V was pared by 10 bases and J by 4 bases, with 10 bases between. This CDR3 spans 11 amino acids. Germline V gives CDR1 MGHDK, CDR2 SYGVNS.

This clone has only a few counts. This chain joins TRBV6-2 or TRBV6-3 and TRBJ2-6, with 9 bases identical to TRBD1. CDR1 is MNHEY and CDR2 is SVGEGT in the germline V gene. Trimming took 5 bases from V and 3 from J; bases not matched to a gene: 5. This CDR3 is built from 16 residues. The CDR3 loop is CASSTQGASGANVLTF. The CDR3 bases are TGTGCCAGCAGTACACAGGGGGCAAGTGGGGCCAACGTCCTGACTTTC.

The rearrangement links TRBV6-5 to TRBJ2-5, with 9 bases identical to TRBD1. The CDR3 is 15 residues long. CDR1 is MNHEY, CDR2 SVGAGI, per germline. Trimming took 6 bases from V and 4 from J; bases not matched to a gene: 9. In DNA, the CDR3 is TGTGCCAGCAGCCAACTACAGGGGGCGGGAGAGACCCAGTACTTC. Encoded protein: CASSQLQGAGETQYF.

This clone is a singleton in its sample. The CDR3 protein is CASSLGQLATNEKLFF. DNA for the CDR3: TGTGCCAGCAGCCTGGGACAGCTTGCAACTAATGAAAAACTGTTTTTT. This rearrangement joins TRBV7-8 to TRBJ1-4, with 7 bases fitting TRBD1. CDR1 and CDR2 (germline): SGHVS, FQNEAQ. V was pared by 5 bases and J by 0 bases, with 6 bases of the junction left unmatched. This CDR3 has 16 amino acids.

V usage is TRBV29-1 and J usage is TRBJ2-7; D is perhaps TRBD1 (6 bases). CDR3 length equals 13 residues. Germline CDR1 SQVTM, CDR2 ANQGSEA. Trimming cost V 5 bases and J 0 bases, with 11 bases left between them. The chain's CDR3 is CSVLTGISYEQYF. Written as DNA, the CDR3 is TGCAGCGTTCTTACAGGGATCTCCTACGAGCAGTACTTC.

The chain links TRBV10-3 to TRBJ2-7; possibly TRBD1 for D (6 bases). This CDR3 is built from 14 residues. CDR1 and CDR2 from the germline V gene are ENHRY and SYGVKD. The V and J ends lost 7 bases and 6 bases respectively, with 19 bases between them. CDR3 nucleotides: TGTGCCATCATGGGGACATCGGGATCGGGCGAGCAGTACTTC. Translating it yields CAIMGTSGSGEQYF.

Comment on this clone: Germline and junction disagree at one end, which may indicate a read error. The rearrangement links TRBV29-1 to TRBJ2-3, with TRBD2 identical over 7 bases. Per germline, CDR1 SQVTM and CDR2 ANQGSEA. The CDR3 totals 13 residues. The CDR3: CSVEGDGGNTQYF. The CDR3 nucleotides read TGCAGCGTGGAAGGGGACGGGGGGAATACGCAGTATTTT.

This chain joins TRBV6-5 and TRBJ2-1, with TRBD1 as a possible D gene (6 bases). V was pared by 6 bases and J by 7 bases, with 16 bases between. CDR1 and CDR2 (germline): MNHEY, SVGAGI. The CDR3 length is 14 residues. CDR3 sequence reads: CASRPNQGWNEQFF. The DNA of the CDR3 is TGTGCCAGCAGACCAAATCAGGGGTGGAATGAGCAGTTCTTC.

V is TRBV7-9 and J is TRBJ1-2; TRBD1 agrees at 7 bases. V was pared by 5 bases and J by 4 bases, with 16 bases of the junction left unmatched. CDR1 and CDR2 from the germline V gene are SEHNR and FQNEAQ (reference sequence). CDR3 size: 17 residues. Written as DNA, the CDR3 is TGTGCCAGCAGCCTATCCTACCAACAGGGGTTCGGCTATGGCTACACCTTC. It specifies CASSLSYQQGFGYGYTF.

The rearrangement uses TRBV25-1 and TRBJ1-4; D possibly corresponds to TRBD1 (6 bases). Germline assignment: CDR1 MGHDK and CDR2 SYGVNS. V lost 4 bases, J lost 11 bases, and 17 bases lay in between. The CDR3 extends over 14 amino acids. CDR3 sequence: CASSVGGRGVKLFF. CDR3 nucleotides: TGTGCCAGCAGTGTAGGTGGCAGGGGAGTTAAACTGTTTTTT.

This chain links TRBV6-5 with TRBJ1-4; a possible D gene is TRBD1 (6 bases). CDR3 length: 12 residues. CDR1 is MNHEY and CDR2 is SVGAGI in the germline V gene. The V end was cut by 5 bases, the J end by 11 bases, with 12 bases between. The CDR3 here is CASSTDSGKLFF. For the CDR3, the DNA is TGTGCCAGCAGTACGGACAGTGGCAAACTGTTTTTT.

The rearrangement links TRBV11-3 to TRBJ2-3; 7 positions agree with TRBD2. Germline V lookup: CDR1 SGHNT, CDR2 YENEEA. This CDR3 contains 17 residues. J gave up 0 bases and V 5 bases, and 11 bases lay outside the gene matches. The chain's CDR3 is CASSHPSSGPSTDTQYF. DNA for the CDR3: TGTGCCAGCAGCCACCCCTCTAGCGGCCCTAGCACAGATACGCAGTATTTT.

The CDR3 bases are TGTGCCCCCCGGAGGGTGGGTCAAATGGGGAATTCACCCCTCCACTTT. It is translated as CAPRRVGQMGNSPLHF. The chain has TRBV21-1 and TRBJ1-6. TRBV21-1 is reported as a pseudogene. The CDR3 is 16 amino acids.

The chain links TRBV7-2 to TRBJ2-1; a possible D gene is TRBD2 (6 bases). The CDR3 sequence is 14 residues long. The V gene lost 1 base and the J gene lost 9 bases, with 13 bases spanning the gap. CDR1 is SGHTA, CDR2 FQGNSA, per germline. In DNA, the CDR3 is TGTGCCAGCAGCTTAGAAGGGCCTAGCGCTGAGCAGTTCTTC. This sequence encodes CASSLEGPSAEQFF.

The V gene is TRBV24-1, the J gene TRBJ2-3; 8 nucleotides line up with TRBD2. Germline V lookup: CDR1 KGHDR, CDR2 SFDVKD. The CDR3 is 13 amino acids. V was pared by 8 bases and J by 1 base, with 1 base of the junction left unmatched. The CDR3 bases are TGTGCCACCAAAGCGGGGGGCACAGATACGCAGTATTTT. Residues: CATKAGGTDTQYF.

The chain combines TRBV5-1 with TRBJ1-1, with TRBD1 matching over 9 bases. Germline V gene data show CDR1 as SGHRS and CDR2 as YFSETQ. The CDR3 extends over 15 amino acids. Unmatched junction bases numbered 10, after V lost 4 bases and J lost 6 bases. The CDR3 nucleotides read TGCGCCAGCAGCGGGACTACAGGGGGCGGCGCTGAAGCTTTCTTT. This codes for CASSGTTGGGAEAFF.

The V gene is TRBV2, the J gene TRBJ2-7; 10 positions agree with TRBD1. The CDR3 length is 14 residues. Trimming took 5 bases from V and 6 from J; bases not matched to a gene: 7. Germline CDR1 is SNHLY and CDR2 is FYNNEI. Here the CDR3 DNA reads TGTGCCAGCAGTTTGGAGTGGACAGGGGGCGAGCAGTACTTC. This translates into CASSLEWTGGEQYF.

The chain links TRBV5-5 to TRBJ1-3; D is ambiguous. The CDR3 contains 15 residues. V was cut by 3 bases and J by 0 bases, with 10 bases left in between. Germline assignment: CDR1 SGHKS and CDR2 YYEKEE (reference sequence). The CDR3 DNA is TGTGCCAGCAGCTCGGCGGGGTCCTCTGGAAACACCATATATTTT. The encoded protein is CASSSAGSSGNTIYF.

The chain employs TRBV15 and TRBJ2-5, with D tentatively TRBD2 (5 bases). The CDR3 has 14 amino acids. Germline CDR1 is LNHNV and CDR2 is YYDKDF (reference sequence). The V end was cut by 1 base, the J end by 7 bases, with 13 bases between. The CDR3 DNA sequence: TGTGCCACCAGCAGAGCCAGGAGGAGCGGGACCCAGTACTTC. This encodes CATSRARRSGTQYF.